These T cell receptor beta chains were read from a single sample in a study of CD8+CD57+ T cells in acquired aplastic anemia. TCRdb processed the reads anew with MiXCR; each CDR3 protein has one entry. The table shows about 190,000 distinct CDR3 sequences, with roughly half occurring only once. Sequencing was done on a sample of sorted CD4+, CD8+, or CD8+CD57+ T cells (not recorded which) from PBMCs. Source of these receptors: a human donor with aplastic anemia. Both conserved end residues are part of each CDR3. The order of the fields is V gene, J gene, D gene, clone size, CDR3 DNA, CDR3 protein. D genes are given only for firm matches. Some rows mark clone size as missing; the rest say once, few, many or name a class of expanded clone.

TRBV2	TRBJ2-1	.	many	TGTGCCAGCAGCCAGGGACCCGGGTCCTACAATGAGCAGTTCTTC	CASSQGPGSYNEQFF
TRBV28	TRBJ2-7	.	.	TGTGCCAGCAGTTTTGGCGGGGGCAGGGGATCCTACGAGCAGTACTTC	CASSFGGGRGSYEQYF
TRBV29-1	TRBJ2-7	TRBD1	few	TGCAGCGTTGCTCTAGGGACAGGGAACTACGAGCAGTACTTC	CSVALGTGNYEQYF
TRBV24-1	TRBJ2-1	TRBD1	.	TGTGCCACCAGTGATACGACAGGGGGCGGAGGCGACTACAATGAGCAGTTCTTC	CATSDTTGGGGDYNEQFF
TRBV10-3	TRBJ2-7	TRBD1	.	TGTGCCATCAGACAAAACCCAGGGACAGGGCATTCCTACGGGCAGTACTTC	CAIRQNPGTGHSYGQYF
TRBV5-1	TRBJ2-7	TRBD1	many	TGCGCCAGCCAAACGGACAGGGACGAGCAGTACTTC	CASQTDRDEQYF
TRBV10-3	TRBJ1-6	.	.	TGTGCCAGCAGGACAAGCGATAATTCACCCCTCCACTTT	CASRTSDNSPLHF
TRBV24-1	TRBJ1-1	.	many	TGTGCCACCAGTGACTATACAGGGAATGAAGCTTTCTTT	CATSDYTGNEAFF
TRBV7-6	TRBJ1-6	.	.	TGTGCCAGCAGGGGTGCCTATAATTCACCCCTCCACTTT	CASRGAYNSPLHF
TRBV11-1	TRBJ1-1	.	.	TGTGCCAGCAGCTTATTCCAGGACAGACTGAACACTGAAGCTTTCTTT	CASSLFQDRLNTEAFF
TRBV20-1	TRBJ2-1	.	.	TGCAGTGCTAGCGCTTTGTTCTTC	CSASALFF
TRBV2	TRBJ1-2	TRBD1	.	TGTGCCAGCAGTCCTTACCAGACAGGGGGCGCGTCTGGCTACACCTTC	CASSPYQTGGASGYTF
TRBV9	TRBJ2-7	.	many	TGTGCCAGCAGCGGTGCATTAGGGGGCGAGCAGTACTTC	CASSGALGGEQYF
TRBV6-1	TRBJ2-5	TRBD2	.	TGTGCCAGCAGTGAGTTAGCGGGGGGGCCAGAGACCCAGTACTTC	CASSELAGGPETQYF
TRBV5-1	TRBJ2-2	.	many	TGTGCCAGCAGCTTAGATCGTACCGGGGAGCTGTTTTTT	CASSLDRTGELFF
TRBV6-1	TRBJ2-7	.	many	TGTGCCAGCAGTGAACAGGGGTTCTACGAGCAGTACTTC	CASSEQGFYEQYF
TRBV10-3	TRBJ1-1	.	many	TGTGCCATCAGTGGCTTTGGGCCGGAAAACACTGAAGCTTTCTTT	CAISGFGPENTEAFF
TRBV2	TRBJ2-7	TRBD1	.	TGTGCCAGCAGCGCCCGGGACAGGGGTGTCTACGAGCAGTACTTC	CASSARDRGVYEQYF
TRBV5-4	TRBJ2-2	.	many	TGTGCCAGCAGGAACAGTAGCCTCTTTAACACCGGGGAGCTGTTTTTT	CASRNSSLFNTGELFF
TRBV5-1	TRBJ2-2	.	.	TGCGTCAGCAGCTTAGGGGCCTCTTACACCGGGGAGCTGTTTTTT	CVSSLGASYTGELFF
TRBV7-9	TRBJ1-1	.	few	TGTGCCAGCAGCTCTCAGGGGAGCACTGAAGCTTTCTTT	CASSSQGSTEAFF
TRBV30	TRBJ2-1	.	.	TGTGCCTGGAGCCCCAGAAGCGAGCAGTTCTTC	CAWSPRSEQFF
TRBV19	TRBJ1-5	.	.	TGTGCCAGTAGTTTTGGGAGGGACGCTAATCAGCCCCAGCATTTT	CASSFGRDANQPQHF
TRBV7-3	TRBJ1-2	.	.	TGTGCCAGCAGCTTGCAGGGGAATGGCTACACCTTC	CASSLQGNGYTF
TRBV7-9	TRBJ1-6	.	.	TGTGCCAGCAGCCCCTCCCCCCTTGATTCACCCCTCCACTTT	CASSPSPLDSPLHF
TRBV12-3/TRBV12-4	TRBJ2-7	.	many	TGTGCCAGCAGCCACCGGGCTTCCTACGAGCAGTACTTC	CASSHRASYEQYF
TRBV19	TRBJ2-7	TRBD1	.	TGTGCCAGTGCCGGGACAGAATCCTACGAGCAGTACTTC	CASAGTESYEQYF
TRBV7-8	TRBJ2-7	TRBD1	few	TGTGCCAGCAGCCCGCACAGGGGTAGGGACGAGCAGTACTTC	CASSPHRGRDEQYF
TRBV12-3/TRBV12-4	TRBJ1-5	TRBD1	many	TGTGCCAGCAGTCTAGGACAGGGTATTCAGCCCCAGCATTTT	CASSLGQGIQPQHF
TRBV15	TRBJ2-1	TRBD2	once	TGTGCCACCAGCTATCGCGGGAGCCCAGTCCGGTTCTTC	CATSYRGSPVRFF
TRBV24-1	TRBJ1-2	.	.	TGTGCCACCAGTGAAGGGGAAGAGTATGGCTACACCTTC	CATSEGEEYGYTF
TRBV7-3	TRBJ2-7	.	few	TGTGCCAGCAGCTTAGGGACGGGTGAGCAGTACTTC	CASSLGTGEQYF
TRBV20-1	TRBJ2-1	TRBD2	.	TGCAGTGCTAGAACCAGCGGGGGACCTTACAATGAGCAGTTCTTC	CSARTSGGPYNEQFF
TRBV24-1	TRBJ1-5	TRBD1	.	TGTGCCACCAGCCGACAGGGGAGTCAGCCCCAGCATTTT	CATSRQGSQPQHF
TRBV25-1	TRBJ2-5	TRBD2	.	TGTGCCAGCTTAGGACTAGCGGGAGGGTCTGGGACCCAGTACTTC	CASLGLAGGSGTQYF
TRBV13	TRBJ1-3	.	many	TGTGCCAGCGCCTCCTGGACAGATGGAAACACCATATATTTT	CASASWTDGNTIYF
TRBV20-1	TRBJ2-7	TRBD2	.	TGCAGCGCTAGGGGACTAGCGTTCTACGAGCAGTACTTC	CSARGLAFYEQYF
TRBV9	TRBJ1-3	.	.	TGTGCCAGCAGCGTAGACGACTCTGGAAACACCATATATTTT	CASSVDDSGNTIYF
TRBV10-3	TRBJ2-5	TRBD1	.	TGTGCCATCAGCAAAATGCGGACAGGGGCCTTGTACCAAGAGACCCAGTACTTC	CAISKMRTGALYQETQYF
TRBV2	TRBJ1-6	.	.	TGTGCCAGCAGTGTATACACCGCTTCACCCCTCCACTTT	CASSVYTASPLHF
TRBV7-9	TRBJ1-4	TRBD1	many	TGTGCCAGCAGCTTTGGGACAGGGAATGAAAAACTGTTTTTT	CASSFGTGNEKLFF
TRBV9	TRBJ2-2	TRBD2	many	TGTGCCAGCGCGTCCACTAGCGGGAGAGGTCGAACCGGGGAGCTGTTTTTT	CASASTSGRGRTGELFF
TRBV20-1	TRBJ2-1	TRBD2	.	TGCAGTGCTAGTCCTAGCGGGAACAACAATGAGCAGTTCTTC	CSASPSGNNNEQFF